This TCR beta chain originates from a study of shared clonotypes between healthy human individuals. Study in general: The donors, a couple of women and a few men, were aged 18 to 49. Notes on the study in general: The authors sampled blood alone, and tissue repertoires likely differ.

The CDR3 is 18 residues long. Germline CDR1 and CDR2: MGHRA and YSYEKL. V gave up 4 bases and J gave up 4 bases; unmatched junction bases: 13. The table lists this clone with a few counts. The antigen is not known. Running of the assay took place at deep level. TCRdb's copy holds only in-frame clones and misses some; the assay was immunoSEQ multiplex PCR. The table shows approximately 480,000 clones, with almost 80% occurring only once. Within Nashville, Tennessee resided all donors, each a Caucasian adult. This chain joins TRBV4-1 and TRBJ2-3, with 11 positions matching TRBD2. The clonotype was recovered from a woman between 40 and 55 years old in good health. Some clones in this sample may be carry-over from other donors' samples. The sample was PBMCs. CDR3 nucleotide sequence: TGCGCCAGCAGCCCCCTAACCCTTACTAGCGGGAGAGCAGATACGCAGTATTTT. This encodes CASSPLTLTSGRADTQYF.